The T cell receptor (beta chain) described here comes from a study of vaccination effects on CD4 cells after COVID-19. Only in-frame clones appear in the TCRdb table, and some are missing; sequencing was by immunoSEQ multiplex PCR. The sample includes over 25,000 clones, more than 65% of them seen just once. As to this clone: The antigen is undetermined.

Sequencing followed a ViraFEST assay step that expanded antigen-specific CD4+ T cells with viral peptide pools. When around nine days of culture had elapsed, CD4+ T cells were isolated. Every participant took two doses of the BNT162b2 or mRNA-1273 vaccine. The authors exchanged half the medium for IL-2 medium on days 3 and 7. Study-level findings and limits: Limitations: small convalescent group and missing early post-infection timepoints.

CDR1 GTSNPN and CDR2 SVGIG come from the germline V gene (reference sequence). Losses at the gene ends were 7 bases for V and 5 bases for J; bases not matched to a gene: 10. The CDR3 sequence is 14 residues long. The clonotype originates from a human donor who received a COVID-19 vaccine. V gene TRBV30 combines with J gene TRBJ1-4; 7 bases are shared with TRBD1. Sequenced here: CD4+ T cells from PBMCs cultured with HCoV-229E spike peptides, sampled after COVID-19 vaccination. CDR3 DNA: TGTGCCTTGATCCGGGACAGCGGCAATGAAAAACTGTTTTTT. It yields the protein CALIRDSGNEKLFF.